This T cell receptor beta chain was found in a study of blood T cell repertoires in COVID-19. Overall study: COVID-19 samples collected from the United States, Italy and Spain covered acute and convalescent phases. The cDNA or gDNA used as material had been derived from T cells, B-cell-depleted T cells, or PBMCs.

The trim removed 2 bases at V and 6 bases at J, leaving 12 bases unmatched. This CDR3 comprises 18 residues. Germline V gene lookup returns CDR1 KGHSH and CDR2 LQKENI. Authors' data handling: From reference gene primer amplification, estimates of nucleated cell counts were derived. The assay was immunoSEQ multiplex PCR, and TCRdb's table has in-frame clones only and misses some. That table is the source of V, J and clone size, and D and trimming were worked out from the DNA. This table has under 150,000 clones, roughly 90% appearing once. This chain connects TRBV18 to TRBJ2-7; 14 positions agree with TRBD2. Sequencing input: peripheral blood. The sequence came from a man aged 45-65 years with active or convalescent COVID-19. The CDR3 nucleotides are TGTGCCAGCTCACCAGGGGGGATGACTAGCGGGAGGGCCGTCGAGCAGTACTTC. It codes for CASSPGGMTSGRAVEQYF.